The TCR beta chain described here comes from a study of brain metastases from non-small cell lung cancer. Study observations and caveats: Paired brain metastases and primary tumors largely shared TCR repertoires.

The length of the CDR3 is 13 residues. The germline V gene has CDR1 SGHNT and CDR2 YENEEA. Trimming cost V 5 bases and J 7 bases, with 15 bases left between them. Produced via immunoSEQ multiplex PCR; TCRdb's table is partial and in-frame only. The sample lists over 3,500 clones, 90% seen once, with about 3.6% in the top ten. As to this clone: Its specificity is unknown.

This sequence joins TRBV11-3 and TRBJ2-7, with D uncertain. The TCR comes from a donor aged 40 or over with non-small cell lung cancer. Input material: primary lung tumor tissue. The CDR3 DNA reads as TGTGCCAGCAGCCAGCAGTTCCTTTGGGAGCAGTACTTC. It encodes CASSQQFLWEQYF.